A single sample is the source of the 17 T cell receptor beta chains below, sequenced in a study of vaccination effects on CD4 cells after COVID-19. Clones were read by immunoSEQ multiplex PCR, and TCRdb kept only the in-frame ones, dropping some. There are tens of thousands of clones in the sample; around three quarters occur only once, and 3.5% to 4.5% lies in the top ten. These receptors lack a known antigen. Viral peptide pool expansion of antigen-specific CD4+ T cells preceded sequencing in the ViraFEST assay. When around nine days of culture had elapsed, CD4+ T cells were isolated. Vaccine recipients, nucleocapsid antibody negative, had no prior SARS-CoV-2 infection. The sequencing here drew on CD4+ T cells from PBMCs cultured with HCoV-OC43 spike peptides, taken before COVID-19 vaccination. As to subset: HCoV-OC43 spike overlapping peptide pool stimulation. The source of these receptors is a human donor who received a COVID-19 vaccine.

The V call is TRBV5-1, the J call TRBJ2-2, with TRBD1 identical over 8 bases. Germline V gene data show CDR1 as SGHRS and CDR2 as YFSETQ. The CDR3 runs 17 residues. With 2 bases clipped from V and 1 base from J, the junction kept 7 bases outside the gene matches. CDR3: CASSFWGRGRNTGELFF. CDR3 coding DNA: TGCGCCAGCAGCTTCTGGGGCAGGGGGCGGAACACCGGGGAGCTGTTTTTT.

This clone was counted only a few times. CDR3 sequence (DNA): TGTGCCAGCAGGGCGACAAGCCCCGCGGGGGAGCTGTTTTTT. The encoded protein is CASRATSPAGELFF. The rearrangement uses TRBV2 and TRBJ2-2; D not resolved. Germline CDR1 and CDR2: SNHLY and FYNNEI. V lost 6 bases and J lost 8, with 16 bases in between. This CDR3 spans 14 amino acids.

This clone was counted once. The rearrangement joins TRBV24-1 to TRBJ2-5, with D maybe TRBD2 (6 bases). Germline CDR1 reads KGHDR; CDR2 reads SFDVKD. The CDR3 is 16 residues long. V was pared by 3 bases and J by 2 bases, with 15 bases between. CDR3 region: CATSDGSGPLQETQYF. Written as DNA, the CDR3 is TGTGCCACCAGTGATGGGAGCGGGCCCCTTCAAGAGACCCAGTACTTC.

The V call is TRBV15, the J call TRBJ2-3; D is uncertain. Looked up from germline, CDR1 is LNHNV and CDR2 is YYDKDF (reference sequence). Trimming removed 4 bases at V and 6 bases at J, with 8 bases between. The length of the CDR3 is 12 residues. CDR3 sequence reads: CATSKDRDTQYF. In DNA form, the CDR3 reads TGTGCCACCAGCAAAGATCGGGATACGCAGTATTTT.

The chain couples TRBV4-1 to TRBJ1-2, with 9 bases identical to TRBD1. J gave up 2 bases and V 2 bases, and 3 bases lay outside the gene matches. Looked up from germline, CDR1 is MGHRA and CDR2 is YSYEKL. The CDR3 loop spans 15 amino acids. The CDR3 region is CASSQRQGVNYGYTF. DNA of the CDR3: TGCGCCAGCAGCCAACGACAGGGGGTGAACTATGGCTACACCTTC.

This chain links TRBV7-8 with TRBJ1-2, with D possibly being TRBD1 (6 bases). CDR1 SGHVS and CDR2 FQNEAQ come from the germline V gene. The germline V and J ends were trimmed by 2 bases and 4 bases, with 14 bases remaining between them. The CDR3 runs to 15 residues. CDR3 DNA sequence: TGTGCCAGCAGCTTAACCCCAGGGGCCACCTATGGCTACACCTTC. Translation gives CASSLTPGATYGYTF.

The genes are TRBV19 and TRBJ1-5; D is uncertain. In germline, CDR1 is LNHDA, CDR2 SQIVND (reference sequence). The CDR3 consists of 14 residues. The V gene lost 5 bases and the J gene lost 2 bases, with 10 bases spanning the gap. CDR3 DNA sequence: TGTGCCAGTAGTGTACAGTGGGGCAATCAGCCCCAGCATTTT. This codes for CASSVQWGNQPQHF.

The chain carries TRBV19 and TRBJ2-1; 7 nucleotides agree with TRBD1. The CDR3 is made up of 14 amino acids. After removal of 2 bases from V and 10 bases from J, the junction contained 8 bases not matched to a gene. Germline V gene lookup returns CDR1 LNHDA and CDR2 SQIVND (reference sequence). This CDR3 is CASSINPGGGEQFF. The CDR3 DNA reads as TGTGCCAGTAGTATAAATCCAGGGGGTGGCGAGCAGTTCTTC. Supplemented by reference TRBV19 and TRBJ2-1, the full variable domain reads DGGITQSPKYLFRKEGQNVTLSCEQNLNHDAMYWYRQDPGQGLRLIYYSQIVNDFQKGDIAEGYSVSREKKESFPLTVTSAQKNPTAFYLCASSINPGGGEQFFGPGTRLTVL.

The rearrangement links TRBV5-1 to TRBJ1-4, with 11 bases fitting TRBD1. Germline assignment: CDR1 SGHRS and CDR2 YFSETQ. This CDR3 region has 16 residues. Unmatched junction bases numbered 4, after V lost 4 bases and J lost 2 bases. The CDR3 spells CASSLRTGGTNEKLFF. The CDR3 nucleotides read TGCGCCAGCAGCCTTAGGACAGGGGGCACTAATGAAAAACTGTTTTTT.

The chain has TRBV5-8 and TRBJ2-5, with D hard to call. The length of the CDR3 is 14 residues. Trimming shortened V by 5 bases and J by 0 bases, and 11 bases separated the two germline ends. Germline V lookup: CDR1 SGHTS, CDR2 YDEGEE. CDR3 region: CASSLRVNQETQYF. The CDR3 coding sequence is TGTGCCAGCAGTCTCCGGGTTAACCAAGAGACCCAGTACTTC.

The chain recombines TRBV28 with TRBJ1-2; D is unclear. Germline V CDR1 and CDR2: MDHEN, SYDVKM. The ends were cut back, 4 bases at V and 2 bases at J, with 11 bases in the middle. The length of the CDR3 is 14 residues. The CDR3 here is CASSSPGSNYGYTF. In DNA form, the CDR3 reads TGTGCCAGCAGTTCCCCCGGATCGAACTATGGCTACACCTTC.

In nucleotides, the CDR3 is TGCGCCAGCAGCTTTGAACAGCTAAACACTGAAGCTTTCTTT. Its translation: CASSFEQLNTEAFF. The chain carries TRBV5-1 and TRBJ1-1; D is undetermined. The V end lost 2 bases, the J end lost 2 bases, and 10 bases lay between the germline ends. Per germline, CDR1 SGHRS and CDR2 YFSETQ. The CDR3 runs 14 residues.

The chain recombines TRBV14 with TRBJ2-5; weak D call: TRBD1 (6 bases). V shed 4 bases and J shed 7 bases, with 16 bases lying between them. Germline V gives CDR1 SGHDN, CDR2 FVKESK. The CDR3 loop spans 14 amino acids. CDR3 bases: TGTGCCAGCAGCCCCAACAGGGAACGGAGGACCCAGTACTTC. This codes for CASSPNRERRTQYF.

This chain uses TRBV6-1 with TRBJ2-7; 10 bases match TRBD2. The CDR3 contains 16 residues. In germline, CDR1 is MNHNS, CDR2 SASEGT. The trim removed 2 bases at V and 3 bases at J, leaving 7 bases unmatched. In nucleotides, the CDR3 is TGTGCCAGCAGTGAATCCGGGTTAGCGGGGGGCTACGAGCAGTACGTC. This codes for CASSESGLAGGYEQYV.

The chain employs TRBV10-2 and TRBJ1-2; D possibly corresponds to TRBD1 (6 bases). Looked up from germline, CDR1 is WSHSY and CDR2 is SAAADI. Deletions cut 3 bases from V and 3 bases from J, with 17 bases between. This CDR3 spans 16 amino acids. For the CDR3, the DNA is TGCGCCAGCAGTGACCCACCCGGGGGCAAGGACTATGGCTACACCTTC. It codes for CASSDPPGGKDYGYTF.

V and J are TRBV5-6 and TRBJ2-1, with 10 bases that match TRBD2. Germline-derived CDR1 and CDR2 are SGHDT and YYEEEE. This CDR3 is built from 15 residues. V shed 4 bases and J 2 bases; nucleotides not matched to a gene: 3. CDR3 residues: CASSTGTSAYNEQFF. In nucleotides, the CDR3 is TGTGCCAGCAGCACCGGGACTAGCGCCTACAATGAGCAGTTCTTC.

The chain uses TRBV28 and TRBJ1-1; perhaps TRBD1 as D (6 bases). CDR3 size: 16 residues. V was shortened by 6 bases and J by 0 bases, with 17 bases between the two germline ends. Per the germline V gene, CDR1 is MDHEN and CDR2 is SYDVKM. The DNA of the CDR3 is TGTGCCAGCAGCAAACTGGGGGACACCCTGAACACTGAAGCTTTCTTT. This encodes CASSKLGDTLNTEAFF. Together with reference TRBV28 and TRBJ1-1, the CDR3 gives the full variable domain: DVKVTQSSRYLVKRTGEKVFLECVQDMDHENMFWYRQDPGLGLRLIYFSYDVKMKEKGDIPEGYSVSREKKERFSLILESASTNQTSMYLCASSKLGDTLNTEAFFGQGTRLTVV.